The 25 T cell receptor beta chains below were found in one sample sequenced in a study of blood T cell repertoires in COVID-19. Clones were read by immunoSEQ multiplex PCR, and TCRdb kept only the in-frame ones, dropping some. The data show 200,000 to 250,000 clones, about four fifths seen once. The source material was peripheral blood. The receptors here all came from a man in his forties or fifties with acute or convalescent COVID-19.

The chain carries TRBV7-9 and TRBJ1-4, with 7 bases lining up with TRBD1. V shed 5 bases and J 3 bases; nucleotides not matched to a gene: 6. The CDR3 is 15 amino acids. Germline CDR1 and CDR2: SEHNR and FQNEAQ (reference sequence). CDR3 DNA sequence: TGTGCCAGCAGCGAAGACAGGGCGGCTAATGAAAAACTGTTTTTT. It encodes CASSEDRAANEKLFF. Full variable domain (missing parts from reference TRBV7-9 and TRBJ1-4): DTGVSQNPRHKITKRGQNVTFRCDPISEHNRLYWYRQTLGQGPEFLTYFQNEAQLEKSRLLSDRFSAERPKGSFSTLEIQRTEQGDSAMYLCASSEDRAANEKLFFGSGTQLSVL.

This chain links TRBV6-6 with TRBJ2-5, with TRBD2 matching 8 bases. The V segment lost 7 bases and the J segment 0 bases; nucleotides outside the gene matches: 4. The CDR3 covers 14 residues. The germline V gene encodes CDR1 MNHNY and CDR2 SVGAGI (reference sequence). The CDR3 region is CASTASGHQETQYF. The CDR3 DNA reads as TGTGCCAGCACGGCTAGCGGGCACCAAGAGACCCAGTACTTC.

The chain recombines TRBV28 with TRBJ1-2; no clear D. Trimming left V 3 bases short and J 0 bases short, with 11 bases between. There are 15 residues in the CDR3. Germline CDR1 reads MDHEN; CDR2 reads SYDVKM. The CDR3 loop is CASSFAGVANYGYTF. The CDR3 nucleotides are TGTGCCAGCAGTTTTGCGGGAGTAGCTAACTATGGCTACACCTTC.

J is TRBJ1-1 and V is TRBV30; 9 nucleotides align to TRBD1. V shed 3 bases and J 5 bases; nucleotides not matched to a gene: 10. The CDR3 extends over 15 amino acids. CDR1 is GTSNPN, CDR2 SVGIG, per germline (reference sequence). In DNA, the CDR3 is TGTGCCTGGAGACCGCCTACGACAGGGGGAACTGAAGCTTTCTTT. This gives the protein CAWRPPTTGGTEAFF.

V usage is TRBV7-9 and J usage is TRBJ2-3; 10 bases agree with TRBD2. From germline, CDR1 is SEHNR and CDR2 FQNEAQ (reference sequence). CDR3 length equals 18 residues. J lost 3 bases, V lost 1 base, and 10 bases had no gene match. CDR3 loop: CASSLGGGASGRTDTQYF. The DNA of the CDR3 is TGTGCCAGCAGCTTAGGGGGCGGCGCTAGCGGGAGAACAGATACGCAGTATTTT. Variable domain in full (rest from reference TRBV7-9 and TRBJ2-3): DTGVSQNPRHKITKRGQNVTFRCDPISEHNRLYWYRQTLGQGPEFLTYFQNEAQLEKSRLLSDRFSAERPKGSFSTLEIQRTEQGDSAMYLCASSLGGGASGRTDTQYFGPGTRLTVL.

The rearrangement links TRBV28 to TRBJ1-5, with a tentative D call TRBD1 (5 bases). The germline V gene has CDR1 MDHEN and CDR2 SYDVKM. The CDR3 sequence is 16 residues long. V was trimmed by 3 bases and J by 5 bases, leaving 17 bases between them. The DNA for the CDR3 is TGTGCCAGCAGTTTTCGGACACTGGTTCTCGATCAGCCCCAGCATTTT. As protein: CASSFRTLVLDQPQHF.

The chain carries TRBV3-1 (or the pseudogene TRBV3-2) and TRBJ2-7, with D perhaps TRBD1 (5 bases). V gave up 5 bases and J gave up 5 bases, with 7 bases separating them. Germline lookup yields CDR1 LGHDT and CDR2 YNNKEL (reference sequence). The length of the CDR3 is 11 residues. The CDR3 loop reads CASSRGHEQYF. As DNA, the CDR3 is TGTGCCAGCAGCAGGGGTCACGAGCAGTACTTC.

Remarks on this clone: The conserved final phenylalanine or tryptophan is absent from the CDR3, which likely points to a read error. The DNA is left out, because the CDR3 cannot be placed on it with certainty; the CDR3 is given as TCRdb lists it. CDR3: CASSLAGQQDY. The J gene is TRBJ1-2, the V gene TRBV7-6. Per germline, CDR1 SGHVS and CDR2 FNYEAQ. The CDR3 is 11 amino acids in total, end residues counted.

The chain couples TRBV5-4 to TRBJ1-4; D remains unclear. In germline, CDR1 is SGHNT, CDR2 YYREEE (reference sequence). The CDR3 is 13 amino acids. Trimming took 3 bases from V and 3 from J, leaving 6 bases between them. In DNA, the CDR3 is TGTGCCAGCAGCTCAATAGCTAATGAAAAACTGTTTTTT. Translating gives CASSSIANEKLFF.

The chain links TRBV6-6 to TRBJ2-7; 12 positions match TRBD2. Germline lookup yields CDR1 MNHNY and CDR2 SVGAGI (reference sequence). Losses at the gene ends were 0 bases for V and 6 bases for J; bases not matched to a gene: 0. The CDR3 runs 14 residues. CDR3 residues: CASSYSTSGGEQYF. The CDR3 region has the DNA TGTGCCAGCAGTTACTCGACTAGCGGGGGCGAGCAGTACTTC.

The chain is built from TRBV24-1 and TRBJ2-1, with 9 positions matching TRBD2. V dropped 9 bases and J dropped 4; count of bases not matched to a gene: 6. CDR3 length: 14 amino acids. Germline V gene data show CDR1 as KGHDR and CDR2 as SFDVKD. The CDR3 loop is CATRDSGGYNEQFF. CDR3 nucleotides: TGTGCCACCCGAGATAGCGGGGGATACAATGAGCAGTTCTTC.

V is TRBV7-8 and J is TRBJ1-1; TRBD1 might be the D (5 bases). The germline V and J ends were trimmed by 6 bases and 6 bases, with 14 bases remaining between them. Per the germline V gene, CDR1 is SGHVS and CDR2 is FQNEAQ. The CDR3 extends over 13 amino acids. CDR3 in amino acids: CASSSTWGAEAFF. DNA for the CDR3: TGTGCCAGCAGTTCCACCTGGGGCGCTGAAGCTTTCTTT.

The chain combines TRBV24-1 with TRBJ2-2, with TRBD1 identical over 8 bases. CDR1 is KGHDR, CDR2 SFDVKD, per germline. This CDR3 comprises 18 residues. Germline trimming cut 4 bases from V and 1 base from J; bases unmatched to any gene: 10. The CDR3 DNA is TGTGCCACCAGTGACAGGACAGGGTCCCTTCTGAACACCGGGGAGCTGTTTTTT. Protein: CATSDRTGSLLNTGELFF.

The CDR3 is CASSLARRNTEAFF. Written as DNA, the CDR3 is TGTGCCAGCAGCTTGGCCAGGCGGAACACTGAAGCTTTCTTT. This chain connects TRBV5-6 to TRBJ1-1; D gene uncertain. V shed 0 bases and J shed 1 base, with 7 bases lying between them. The CDR3 covers 14 residues. The V gene's germline CDR1 is SGHDT and CDR2 YYEEEE.

The chain is built from TRBV27 and TRBJ1-1; D may be TRBD1 (6 bases). The CDR3 is 14 amino acids. Germline-derived CDR1 and CDR2 are MNHEY and SMNVEV (reference sequence). V lost 6 bases and J 4 bases, leaving 15 bases between the germline ends. CDR3 sequence reads: CASSRMAGATEAFF. CDR3 bases: TGTGCCAGCAGCCGCATGGCGGGGGCCACTGAAGCTTTCTTT.

As DNA, the CDR3 is TGCGCCAGCAGCCCATCGAGGGTCTCTGGAAACACCATATATTTT. Protein: CASSPSRVSGNTIYF. The V gene is TRBV5-1, the J gene TRBJ1-3, with unresolved D. The CDR3 loop spans 15 amino acids. Germline CDR1 is SGHRS and CDR2 is YFSETQ. Trimming removed 4 bases from V and 0 bases from J, with 11 bases in between. Full variable domain (remainder filled in from reference TRBV5-1 and TRBJ1-3): KAGVTQTPRYLIKTRGQQVTLSCSPISGHRSVSWYQQTPGQGLQFLFEYFSETQRNKGNFPGRFSGRQFSNSRSEMNVSTLELGDSALYLCASSPSRVSGNTIYFGEGSWLTVV.

The chain couples TRBV4-1 to TRBJ1-2, with 7 bases aligning to TRBD1. This CDR3 contains 16 residues. Trimming removed 4 bases from V and 8 bases from J; junction bases left unmatched: 16. Germline CDR1 reads MGHRA; CDR2 reads YSYEKL. The CDR3 bases are TGCGCCAGCAGCCGGTCCGGGACAGACCCCTCGCGGGGCTACACCTTC. It is translated as CASSRSGTDPSRGYTF.

This clone was detected many times. The rearrangement uses TRBV10-3 and TRBJ1-1; tentatively, D is TRBD1 (6 bases). The CDR3 is made up of 15 amino acids. Germline assignment: CDR1 ENHRY and CDR2 SYGVKD. Here the CDR3 DNA reads TGTGCAAGCAAACCCCCGACAGGCTTTAACACTGAAGCTTTCTTT. It yields the protein CASKPPTGFNTEAFF.

This clone showed up just a few times. The rearrangement uses TRBV5-1 and TRBJ1-2, with 12 bases matching TRBD1. CDR1 is SGHRS and CDR2 is YFSETQ in the germline V gene. The CDR3 covers 19 residues. Trimming cost V 3 bases and J 0 bases; bases outside gene matches: 12. The CDR3 protein is CASSSAPPGQGAANYGYTF. CDR3 in DNA: TGCGCCAGCAGCTCGGCCCCACCGGGACAGGGGGCGGCTAACTATGGCTACACCTTC.

This rearrangement joins TRBV7-9 to TRBJ2-1; 11 bases map to TRBD2. Trimming removed 5 bases from V and 3 bases from J; junction bases left unmatched: 6. Germline lookup yields CDR1 SEHNR and CDR2 FQNEAQ (reference sequence). This CDR3 spans 16 amino acids. CDR3 in DNA: TGTGCCAGCAGCCCTCCCGGGACTAGCGGCTACAATGAGCAGTTCTTC. This translates into CASSPPGTSGYNEQFF.

The chain employs TRBV2 and TRBJ2-2; D unresolved. The V gene's germline CDR1 is SNHLY and CDR2 FYNNEI. CDR3 length: 15 amino acids. The V gene lost 0 bases and the J gene lost 6 bases, with 11 bases spanning the gap. As DNA, the CDR3 is TGTGCCAGCAGTGAAGCTGCCAGGCAGTCCGGGGAGCTGTTTTTT. Translation gives CASSEAARQSGELFF.

V gene TRBV10-3 combines with J gene TRBJ2-7; 12 nucleotides match TRBD2. The CDR3 runs 15 residues. V lost 0 bases to trimming and J lost 3 bases; unmatched junction nucleotides: 0. Germline assignment: CDR1 ENHRY and CDR2 SYGVKD. The CDR3 loop reads CAISESTSGGYEQYF. In DNA form, the CDR3 reads TGTGCCATCAGTGAGTCGACTAGCGGGGGCTACGAGCAGTACTTC.

The chain couples TRBV7-2 to TRBJ2-1, with 7 positions matching TRBD1. The CDR3 consists of 19 residues. The J segment lost 1 base and the V segment lost 1 base, leaving 13 bases of the junction unmatched. CDR1 and CDR2 (germline): SGHTA, FQGNSA. CDR3 in amino acids: CASSLVSLGATGSYNEQFF. The CDR3 DNA reads as TGTGCCAGCAGCTTAGTATCGTTGGGTGCGACAGGGTCCTACAATGAGCAGTTCTTC.

The table lists this clone with a few counts. The chain recombines TRBV13 with TRBJ1-1, with D uncertain. Germline V gene lookup returns CDR1 PRHDT and CDR2 FYEKMQ (reference sequence). This CDR3 has 17 amino acids. Between the trimmed V and J ends, which lost 5 bases and 2 bases, there was a span of 21 bases. CDR3 bases: TGTGCCAGCAGCCTTGGGTTGGAGGGTCGATCCAACACTGAAGCTTTCTTT. This sequence encodes CASSLGLEGRSNTEAFF.

The chain couples TRBV11-3 to TRBJ2-2; D is perhaps TRBD2 (5 bases). This CDR3 comprises 15 residues. The V gene lost 5 bases and the J gene lost 3 bases, with 13 bases spanning the gap. The germline V gene encodes CDR1 SGHNT and CDR2 YENEEA. CDR3: CASSGRAADTGELFF. Written as DNA, the CDR3 is TGTGCCAGCAGCGGCAGAGCGGCGGACACCGGGGAGCTGTTTTTT.